Listed below are T cell receptor beta chains from one sample, sequenced in a study of T cell clonotyping in hematopoietic cell transplantation. Only in-frame clones appear in the TCRdb table, and some are missing; sequencing was by immunoSEQ multiplex PCR. The profile shows about 38,000 clones, 95% of them singletons. Specimen: peripheral blood mononuclear cells, collected before stem cell transplant. Receptor source: a man aged 40-50 years with chronic myeloid leukemia. Some clones in this sample may be carry-over from other donors' samples. Each CDR3 is given with its conserved first and last residue. The D gene is left open where the match is weak. A clone size is listed for some rows: how often the clone was seen (once, few, many), or a class if it is expanded.

>TRBV19|TRBD1|NA|TRBJ1-2
CASRGTGDRYTF
TGTGCCAGCCGGGGAACAGGGGATCGCTACACCTTC
>TRBV4-3|NA|NA|TRBJ1-2
CASSPRTSRYGYTF
TGCGCCAGCAGCCCCCGGACATCTCGCTATGGCTACACCTTC
>TRBV9|NA|NA|TRBJ1-2
CASSVEERYGYTF
TGTGCCAGCAGCGTAGAAGAACGCTATGGCTACACCTTC
>TRBV29-1|TRBD1|NA|TRBJ1-2
CSLGDRGRGYTF
TGCAGCCTTGGGGACAGGGGGCGCGGCTACACCTTC
>TRBV4-2|NA|NA|TRBJ2-3
CASSQLADTQYF
TGTGCCAGCAGCCAACTAGCGGATACGCAGTATTTT
>TRBV2|TRBD1|NA|TRBJ2-1
CASTSHQGARNEQFF
TGTGCCAGCACCTCCCACCAGGGGGCGAGGAATGAGCAGTTCTTC
>TRBV2|NA|NA|TRBJ2-6
CASSKDRLSSGANVLTF
TGTGCCAGCAGTAAAGACAGGCTGAGCTCTGGGGCCAACGTCCTGACTTTC
>TRBV6-5|NA|NA|TRBJ1-1
CASSSGARNTEAFF
TGTGCCAGCAGCTCCGGGGCCAGGAACACTGAAGCTTTCTTT
>TRBV27|NA|NA|TRBJ1-2
CASSRRSNYGYTF
TGTGCCAGCAGTCGCCGATCTAACTATGGCTACACCTTC
>TRBV10-3|NA|NA|TRBJ1-6
CAISDSYNSPLHF
TGTGCCATCAGCGACAGCTATAATTCACCCCTCCACTTT
>TRBV27|TRBD1|NA|TRBJ1-6
CASRERQGDDNSPLHF
TGTGCCAGCAGGGAGCGACAGGGCGATGATAATTCACCCCTCCACTTT
>TRBV14|NA|NA|TRBJ1-3
CASSQETGAVGGKVGGNTIYF
TGTGCCAGCAGCCAAGAAACCGGAGCCGTTGGGGGAAAGGTCGGAGGAAACACCATATATTTT
>TRBV5-8|NA|NA|TRBJ1-5
CASSPGAYQPQHF
TGTGCCAGCTCCCCAGGGGCCTATCAGCCCCAGCATTTT
>TRBV10-3|NA|NA|TRBJ2-3
CAISDSGTDTQYF
TGTGCCATCAGTGACAGCGGGACAGATACGCAGTATTTT
>TRBV5-4|NA|once|TRBJ1-3
CASSLGVAGSGNTIYF
TGTGCCAGCAGCTTGGGGGTGGCAGGCTCTGGAAACACCATATATTTT
>TRBV7-6|TRBD1|NA|TRBJ2-7
CASSPPGTARKQYF
TGTGCCAGCAGCCCACCCGGGACAGCGCGCAAGCAGTACTTC
>TRBV5-8|TRBD1|NA|TRBJ2-5
CASRLTGALETQYF
TGTGCCAGCAGACTTACAGGGGCGCTAGAGACCCAGTACTTC
>TRBV11-1|NA|NA|TRBJ2-6
CASSARGPRSGANVLTF
TGTGCCAGCAGCGCTCGGGGTCCCCGCTCTGGGGCCAACGTCCTGACTTTC
>TRBV2|NA|NA|TRBJ1-5
CASRLQDWEPQHF
TGTGCCAGCAGACTACAGGATTGGGAGCCCCAGCATTTT
>TRBV9|TRBD1|NA|TRBJ2-3
CASSLAQGTDLRDTQYF
TGTGCCAGCAGCCTCGCACAGGGGACCGATTTGAGGGATACGCAGTATTTT
>TRBV4-3|TRBD1|NA|TRBJ1-6
CASSQRGGNNSPLHF
TGCGCCAGCAGCCAAAGAGGGGGCAATAATTCACCCCTCCACTTT
>TRBV7-2|TRBD1|NA|TRBJ2-7
CASSLVYGTGEKGRYF
TGTGCCAGCAGCTTAGTTTACGGGACAGGGGAGAAGGGACGGTACTTC
>TRBV4-1|NA|NA|TRBJ1-1
CASSQDEWRQNTEAFF
TGCGCCAGCAGCCAAGATGAGTGGCGGCAGAACACTGAAGCTTTCTTT
>TRBV5-1|NA|NA|TRBJ2-5
CASSLEGQETQYF
TGCGCCAGCAGTCTGGAGGGCCAAGAGACCCAGTACTTC
>TRBV5-1|NA|NA|TRBJ1-1
CASSSGQPNTEAFF
TGCGCCAGCAGCTCCGGACAGCCGAACACTGAAGCTTTCTTT
>TRBV2|NA|NA|TRBJ1-2
CASSDAGRPGYTF
TGTGCCAGCAGTGATGCGGGCCGCCCAGGCTACACCTTC